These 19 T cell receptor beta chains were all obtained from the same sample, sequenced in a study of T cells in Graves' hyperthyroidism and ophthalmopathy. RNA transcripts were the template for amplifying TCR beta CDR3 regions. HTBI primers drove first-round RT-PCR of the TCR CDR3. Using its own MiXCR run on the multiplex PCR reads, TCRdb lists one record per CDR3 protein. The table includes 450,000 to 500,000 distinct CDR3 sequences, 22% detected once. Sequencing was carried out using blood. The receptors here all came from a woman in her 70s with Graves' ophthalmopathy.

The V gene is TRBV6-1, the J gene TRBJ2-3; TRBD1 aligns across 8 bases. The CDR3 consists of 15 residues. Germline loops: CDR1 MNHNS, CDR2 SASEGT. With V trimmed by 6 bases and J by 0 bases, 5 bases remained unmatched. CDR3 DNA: TGTGCCAGCAGGGACCGGGACAGGAGCACAGATACGCAGTATTTT. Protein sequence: CASRDRDRSTDTQYF.

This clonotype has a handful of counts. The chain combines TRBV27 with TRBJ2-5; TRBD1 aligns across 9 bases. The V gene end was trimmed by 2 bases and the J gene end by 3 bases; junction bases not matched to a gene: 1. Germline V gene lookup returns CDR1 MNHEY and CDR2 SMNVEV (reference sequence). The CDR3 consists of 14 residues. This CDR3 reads CASSLGTGKETQYF. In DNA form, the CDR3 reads TGTGCCAGCAGTTTAGGGACAGGGAAAGAGACCCAGTACTTC.

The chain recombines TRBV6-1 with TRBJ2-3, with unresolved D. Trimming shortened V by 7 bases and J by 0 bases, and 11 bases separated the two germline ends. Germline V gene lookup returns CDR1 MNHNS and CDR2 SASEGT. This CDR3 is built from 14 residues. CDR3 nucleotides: TGTGCCAGCACCCTCCCCGCTAGCACAGATACGCAGTATTTT. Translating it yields CASTLPASTDTQYF.

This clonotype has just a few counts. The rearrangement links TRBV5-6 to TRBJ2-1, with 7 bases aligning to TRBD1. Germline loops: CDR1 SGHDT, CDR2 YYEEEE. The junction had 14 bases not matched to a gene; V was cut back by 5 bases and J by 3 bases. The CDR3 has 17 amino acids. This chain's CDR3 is CASRPSKRGQLYNEQFF. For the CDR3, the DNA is TGTGCCAGCAGGCCATCGAAACGGGGACAGCTCTACAATGAGCAGTTCTTC. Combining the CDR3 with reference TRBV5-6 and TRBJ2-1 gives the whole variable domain DAGVTQSPTHLIKTRGQQVTLRCSPKSGHDTVSWYQQALGQGPQFIFQYYEEEERQRGNFPDRFSGHQFPNYSSELNVNALLLGDSALYLCASRPSKRGQLYNEQFFGPGTRLTVL.

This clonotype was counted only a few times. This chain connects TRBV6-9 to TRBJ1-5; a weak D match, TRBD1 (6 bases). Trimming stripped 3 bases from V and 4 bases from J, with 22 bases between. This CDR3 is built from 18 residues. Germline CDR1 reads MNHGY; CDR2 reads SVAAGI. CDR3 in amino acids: CASSYGGGPNPNNQPQHF. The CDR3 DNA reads TGTGCCAGCAGTTACGGCGGGGGCCCTAACCCCAATAATCAGCCCCAGCATTTT.

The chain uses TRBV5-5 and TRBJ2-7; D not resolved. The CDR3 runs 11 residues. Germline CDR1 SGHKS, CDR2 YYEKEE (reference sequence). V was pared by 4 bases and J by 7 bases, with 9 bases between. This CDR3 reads CASSAVTEQYF. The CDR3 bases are TGTGCCAGCAGCGCGGTGACAGAGCAGTACTTC.

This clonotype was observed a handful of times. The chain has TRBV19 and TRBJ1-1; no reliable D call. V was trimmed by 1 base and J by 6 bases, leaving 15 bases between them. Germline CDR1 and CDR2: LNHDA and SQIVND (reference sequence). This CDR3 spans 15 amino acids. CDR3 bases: TGTGCCAGTAGTATAGGTGCCGCAAGGGTCGCTGAAGCTTTCTTT. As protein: CASSIGAARVAEAFF.

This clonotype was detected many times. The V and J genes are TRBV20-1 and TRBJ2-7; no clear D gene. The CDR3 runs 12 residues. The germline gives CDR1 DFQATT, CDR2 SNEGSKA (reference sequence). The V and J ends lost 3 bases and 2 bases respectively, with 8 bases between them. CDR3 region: CSASRDTYEQYF. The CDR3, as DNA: TGCAGTGCTAGTAGAGACACCTACGAGCAGTACTTC.

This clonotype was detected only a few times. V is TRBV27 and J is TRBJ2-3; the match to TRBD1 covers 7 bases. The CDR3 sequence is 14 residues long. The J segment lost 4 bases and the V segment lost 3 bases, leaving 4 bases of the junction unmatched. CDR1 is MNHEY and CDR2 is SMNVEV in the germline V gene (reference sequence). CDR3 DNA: TGTGCCAGCAGTTTCGCAGGGGGAGCAGATACGCAGTATTTT. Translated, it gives CASSFAGGADTQYF.

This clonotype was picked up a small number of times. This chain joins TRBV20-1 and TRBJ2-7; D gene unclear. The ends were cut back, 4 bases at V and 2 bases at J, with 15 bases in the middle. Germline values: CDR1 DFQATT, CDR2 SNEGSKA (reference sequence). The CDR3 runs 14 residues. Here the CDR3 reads CSAILSGYAYEQYF. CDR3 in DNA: TGCAGTGCTATCCTCTCCGGATACGCCTACGAGCAGTACTTC.

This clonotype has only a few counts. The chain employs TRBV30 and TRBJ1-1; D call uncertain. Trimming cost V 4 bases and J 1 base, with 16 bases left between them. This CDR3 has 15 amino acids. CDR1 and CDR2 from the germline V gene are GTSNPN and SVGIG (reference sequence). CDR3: CAWIFYGLRNTEAFF. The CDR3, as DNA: TGTGCCTGGATCTTTTATGGCCTGAGGAACACTGAAGCTTTCTTT.

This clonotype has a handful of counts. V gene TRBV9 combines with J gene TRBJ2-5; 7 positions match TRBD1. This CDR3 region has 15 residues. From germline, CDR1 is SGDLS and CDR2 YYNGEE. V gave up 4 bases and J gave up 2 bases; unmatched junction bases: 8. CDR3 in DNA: TGTGCCAGCAGCCCCGACGGGACAGAACAAGAGACCCAGTACTTC. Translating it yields CASSPDGTEQETQYF.

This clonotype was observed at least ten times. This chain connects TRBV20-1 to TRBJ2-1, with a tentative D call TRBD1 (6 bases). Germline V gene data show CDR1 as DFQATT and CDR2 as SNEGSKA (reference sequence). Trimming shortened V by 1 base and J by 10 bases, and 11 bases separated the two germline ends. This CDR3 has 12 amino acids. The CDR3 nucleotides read TGCAGTGCTAGAGGACAGGTTCGCGAGCAGTTCTTC. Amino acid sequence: CSARGQVREQFF.

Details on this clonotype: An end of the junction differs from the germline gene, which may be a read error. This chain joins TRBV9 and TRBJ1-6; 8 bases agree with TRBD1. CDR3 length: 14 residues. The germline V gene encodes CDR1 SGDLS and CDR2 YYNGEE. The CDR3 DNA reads TGTACCAGCAGCGTAGCACAGGGGGACTCACCCCTCCACTTT. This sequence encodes CTSSVAQGDSPLHF. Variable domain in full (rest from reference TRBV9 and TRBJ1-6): DSGVTQTPKHLITATGQRVTLRCSPRSGDLSVYWYQQSLDQGLQFLIQYYNGEERAKGNILERFSAQQFPDLHSELNLSSLELGDSALYFCTSSVAQGDSPLHFGNGTRLTVT.

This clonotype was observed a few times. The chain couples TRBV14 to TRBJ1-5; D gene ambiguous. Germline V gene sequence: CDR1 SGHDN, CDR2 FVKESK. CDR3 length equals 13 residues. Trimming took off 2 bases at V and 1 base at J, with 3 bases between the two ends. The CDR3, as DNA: TGTGCCAGCAGCCAACACAGCAATCAGCCCCAGCATTTT. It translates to CASSQHSNQPQHF.

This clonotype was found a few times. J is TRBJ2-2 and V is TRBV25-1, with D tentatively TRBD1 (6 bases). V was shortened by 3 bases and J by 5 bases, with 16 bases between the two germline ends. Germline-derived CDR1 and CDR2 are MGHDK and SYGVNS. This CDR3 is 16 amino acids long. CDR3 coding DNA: TGTGCCAGCAGTGATCAGGGGTTTTCGGATACCGGGGAGCTGTTTTTT. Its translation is CASSDQGFSDTGELFF.

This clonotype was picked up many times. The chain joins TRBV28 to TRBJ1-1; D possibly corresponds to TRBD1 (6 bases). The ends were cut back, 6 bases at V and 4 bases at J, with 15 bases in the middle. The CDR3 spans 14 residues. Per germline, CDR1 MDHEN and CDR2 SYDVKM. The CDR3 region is CASRPDRRSTEAFF. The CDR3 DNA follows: TGTGCCAGCAGACCGGACAGACGATCCACTGAAGCTTTCTTT.

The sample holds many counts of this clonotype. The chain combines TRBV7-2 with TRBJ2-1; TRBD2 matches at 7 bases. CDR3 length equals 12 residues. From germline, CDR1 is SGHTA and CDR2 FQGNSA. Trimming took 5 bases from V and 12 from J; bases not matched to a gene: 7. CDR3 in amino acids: CASSPSGVAQFF. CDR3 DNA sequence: TGTGCCAGCAGCCCGAGCGGGGTGGCGCAGTTCTTC.

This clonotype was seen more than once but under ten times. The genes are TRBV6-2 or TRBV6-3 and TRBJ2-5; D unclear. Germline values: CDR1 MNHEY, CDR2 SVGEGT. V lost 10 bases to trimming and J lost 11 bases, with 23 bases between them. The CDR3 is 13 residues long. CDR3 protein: CANHPPVGRAQYF. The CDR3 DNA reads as TGTGCCAACCACCCCCCGGTGGGCCGCGCTCAGTACTTC.